The clone carrying this T cell receptor beta chain has a count of ten or more. The CDR3 length is 15 residues. The germline gives CDR1 KGHSH, CDR2 LQKENI. With 4 bases clipped from V and 5 bases from J, the junction kept 11 bases outside the gene matches. Axillary draining lymph nodes of breast cancer patients supplied the node samples. This specimen comes from a study of breast tumors, draining lymph nodes, adjacent tissues. TCRdb analysed the multiplex PCR reads with MiXCR anew, one entry per CDR3 protein. The table records 180,000 or so distinct CDR3 sequences, around a third of them present only once.

Sequenced material: axillary lymph node tissue. The chain employs TRBV18 and TRBJ2-7, with TRBD1 matching 7 bases. The TCR comes from a female donor with breast cancer. Some clones in this sample may be carry-over from other donors' samples. The CDR3 here is CASSRHIRQGNEQYF. The CDR3 DNA reads as TGTGCCAGCTCACGGCACATTCGACAGGGTAACGAGCAGTACTTC.